This TCR beta chain stems from a study of T-cell reconstitution after alpha-beta-depleted transplantation in children (TCRdb year 2016). Looking at the study overall: Using TCR repertoire profiling, the study quantitatively followed how T-cell immune reconstitution unfolded in children after TCRalphabeta/CD19-depleted allogeneic hematopoietic cell transplantation.

Read against the paper, the sample's treatment or condition label means: allogeneic hematopoietic cell transplantation with graft depleted of TCRalphabeta T cells and CD19 B cells. The children who served as transplant recipients had been given grafts of TCRalphabeta/CD19-depleted allogeneic hematopoietic cells. The library was generated by PCR. The sequencing machine was an Illumina HiSeq 2500. Molecular barcoding was employed in the preparation of TCR libraries, with unique molecular identifiers being used to normalize TCRbeta repertoire quantification. TCRdb redid the processing of the public reads, applying fastp at Q25 and MiXCR, and retained in-frame beta chains. Entries are consolidated by CDR3 protein sequence, retaining the most common genes and DNA. In all, the sample holds approximately 1,000,000 distinct CDR3 sequences, and around 30% of those were seen once. The top ten hold roughly 27% of the sample.

Concerning this clonotype: Its recognized antigen is unknown. There are no base qualities to consult, and no much larger clone falls within one base.

Deletion took 5 bases off V and 6 bases off J, with a span of 9 bases between the germline ends. The cysteine opens and the phenylalanine closes a CDR3 of 12 amino acids. CDR3 DNA only is kept here, 36 bases in frame from base 1. The germline V gene encodes CDR1 MDHEN and CDR2 SYDVKM. General findings and caveats noted by the study authors: The high TCRbeta diversity at day 60 in some patients was ascribed to recipient T cells and intrathymic progenitors that had survived conditioning. The apparently early alphabetaT-cell count recovery about two months after transplant was reportedly dependent on only several hundred rapidly expanded clones derived from non-depleted graft cells. The frequencies of hyperexpanded clones fell over the following months, and after one year, T-cell counts and TCRbeta diversity were mostly attributed to newly produced T cells.

This specimen was PBMCs, mostly from graft donor cells, taken 360 days after TCRalphabeta/CD19-depleted stem cell transplant. This TCR was sampled from a boy in the first two years of life who had a stem cell transplant for SCID, so the T cells may come from the graft donor. Recombination connected TRBV28 to TRBJ2-3; no D gene is confidently identified. The sequenced DNA is TGTGCCAGCAGTACAAACCTCGATACGCAGTATTTT. Protein translation: CASSTNLDTQYF.